This T cell receptor beta chain is from a study of blood T cell repertoires in COVID-19. Study as a whole: The United States, Italy and Spain supplied acute and convalescent COVID-19 samples. PBMCs, B-cell-depleted T cells, or T cells were the source of the cDNA or gDNA that made up the material.

The V and J ends lost 10 bases and 5 bases respectively, with 18 bases between them. The CDR3 length is 13 residues. CDR1 and CDR2 (germline): MNHEY, SVGAGI. This clone was observed a few times. Sequencing used immunoSEQ multiplex PCR; TCRdb keeps in-frame clones, though not all of them. The sample holds under 70,000 clones, about nine tenths seen once. V usage is TRBV6-5 and J usage is TRBJ2-7; D is possibly TRBD2 (5 bases). What was sequenced was peripheral blood. The sequence derives from a woman aged 18 to 35 with acute or convalescent COVID-19. CDR3 in DNA: TGTGCCACCCACCCGGGGTCGTCCCACGAGCAGTACTTC. Its protein is CATHPGSSHEQYF.